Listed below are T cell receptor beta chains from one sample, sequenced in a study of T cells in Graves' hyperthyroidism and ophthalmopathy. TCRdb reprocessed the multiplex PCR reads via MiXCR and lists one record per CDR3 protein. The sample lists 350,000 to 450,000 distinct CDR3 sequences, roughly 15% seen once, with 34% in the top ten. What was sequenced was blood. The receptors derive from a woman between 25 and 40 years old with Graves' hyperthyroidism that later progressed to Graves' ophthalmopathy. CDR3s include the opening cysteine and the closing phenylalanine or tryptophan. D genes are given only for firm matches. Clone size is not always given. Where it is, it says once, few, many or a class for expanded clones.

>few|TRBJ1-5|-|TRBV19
CASSIAGAPVQPQHF
TGTGCCAGTAGTATAGCTGGGGCACCGGTCCAGCCCCAGCATTTT
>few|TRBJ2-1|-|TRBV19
CASSILTSISNEQFF
TGTGCCAGTAGTATCCTGACTAGTATCAGCAATGAGCAGTTCTTC
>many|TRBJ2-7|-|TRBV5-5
CASSSGPEIFYEQYF
TGTGCCAGCAGCTCCGGACCGGAGATATTCTACGAGCAGTACTTC
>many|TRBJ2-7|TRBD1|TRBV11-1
CASSLFRQGSYEQYF
TGTGCCAGCAGCTTATTTCGACAGGGCTCCTACGAGCAGTACTTC
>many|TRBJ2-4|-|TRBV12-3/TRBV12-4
CASSFQGAKNIQYF
TGTGCCAGCAGTTTTCAGGGAGCCAAAAACATTCAGTACTTC
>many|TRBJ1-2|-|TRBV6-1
CASSAERGRESYYGYTF
TGTGCCAGCAGTGCCGAACGGGGGAGAGAATCCTACTATGGCTACACCTTC
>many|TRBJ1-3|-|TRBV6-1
CASSRILLQGNSGNTIYF
TGTGCCAGCAGCCGTATACTCCTACAGGGTAATTCTGGAAACACCATATATTTT
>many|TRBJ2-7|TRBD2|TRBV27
CASSSSGGGYEQYF
TGTGCCAGCAGTTCTAGCGGGGGGGGGTACGAGCAGTACTTC
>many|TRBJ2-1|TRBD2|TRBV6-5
CASSYSGGGGFNLPYNEQFF
TGTGCCAGCAGTTACTCCGGGGGGGGAGGATTTAATTTGCCTTACAATGAGCAGTTCTTC
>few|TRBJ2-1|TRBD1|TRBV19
CASSLTGSNEQFF
TGTGCCAGTAGTTTGACAGGGTCCAATGAGCAGTTCTTC
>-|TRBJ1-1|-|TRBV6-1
CASSPIRTVNTEAFF
TGTGCCAGCAGTCCCATTCGGACAGTGAACACTGAAGCTTTCTTT
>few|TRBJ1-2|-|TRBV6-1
CASSLMGQTYGYTF
TGTGCCAGCAGCCTTATGGGACAAACCTATGGCTACACCTTC
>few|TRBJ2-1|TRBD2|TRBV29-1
CSVERLASNNEQFF
TGCAGCGTTGAGCGACTAGCCTCCAACAATGAGCAGTTCTTC
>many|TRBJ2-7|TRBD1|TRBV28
CASRDRDEQYF
TGTGCCAGCAGGGACAGGGACGAGCAGTACTTC
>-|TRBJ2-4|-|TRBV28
CASNTDGQYF
TGTGCCAGCAATACGGACGGTCAGTACTTC
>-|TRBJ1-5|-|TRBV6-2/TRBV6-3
CATDRAGYRRVSNQPQHF
TGTGCCACCGACCGCGCAGGGTATCGTCGCGTTAGCAATCAGCCCCAGCATTTT
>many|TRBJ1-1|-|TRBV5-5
CASSADRPNTEAFF
TGTGCCAGCAGCGCGGACCGGCCAAATACTGAAGCTTTCTTT
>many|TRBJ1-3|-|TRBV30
CAWSPNSGNTIYF
TGTGCCTGGAGCCCCAACTCAGGAAACACCATATATTTT
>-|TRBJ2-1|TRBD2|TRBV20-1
CSAHRLTSGGYYEQFF
TGCAGTGCGCACAGACTTACTAGCGGGGGGTACTATGAGCAGTTCTTC